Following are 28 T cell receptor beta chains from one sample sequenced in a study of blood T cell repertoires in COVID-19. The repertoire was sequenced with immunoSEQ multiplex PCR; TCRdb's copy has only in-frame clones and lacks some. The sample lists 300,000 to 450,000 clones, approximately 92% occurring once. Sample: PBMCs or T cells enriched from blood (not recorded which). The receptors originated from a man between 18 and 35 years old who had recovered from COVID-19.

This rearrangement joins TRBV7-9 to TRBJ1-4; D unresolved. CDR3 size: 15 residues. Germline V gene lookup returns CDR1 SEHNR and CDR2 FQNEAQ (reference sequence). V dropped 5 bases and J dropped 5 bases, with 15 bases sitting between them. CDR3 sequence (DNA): TGTGCCAGCAGCCCCCGTTGGGGAGGAAATGAAAAACTGTTTTTT. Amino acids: CASSPRWGGNEKLFF.

The CDR3 here is CASSERLFSGGIRETQYF. DNA of the CDR3: TGTGCCAGCAGTGAAAGACTCTTTAGCGGGGGTATACGAGAGACCCAGTACTTC. The chain carries TRBV6-1 and TRBJ2-5; TRBD2 agrees at 9 bases. Germline lookup yields CDR1 MNHNS and CDR2 SASEGT. The CDR3 has 18 residues. V lost 2 bases and J lost 4; bases outside the gene matches: 14.

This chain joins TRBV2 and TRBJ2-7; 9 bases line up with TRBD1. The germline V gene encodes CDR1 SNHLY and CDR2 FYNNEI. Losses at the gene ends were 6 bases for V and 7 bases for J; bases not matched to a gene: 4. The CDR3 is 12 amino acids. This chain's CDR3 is CASSGQGREQYF. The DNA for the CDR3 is TGTGCCAGCAGCGGACAGGGGAGGGAGCAGTACTTC.

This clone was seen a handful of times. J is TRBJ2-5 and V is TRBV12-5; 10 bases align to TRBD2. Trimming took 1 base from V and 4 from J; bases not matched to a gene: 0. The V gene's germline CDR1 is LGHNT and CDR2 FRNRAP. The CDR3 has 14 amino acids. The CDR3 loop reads CASGLGLAGETQYF. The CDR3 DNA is TGTGCTAGTGGTTTGGGACTAGCGGGAGAGACCCAGTACTTC.

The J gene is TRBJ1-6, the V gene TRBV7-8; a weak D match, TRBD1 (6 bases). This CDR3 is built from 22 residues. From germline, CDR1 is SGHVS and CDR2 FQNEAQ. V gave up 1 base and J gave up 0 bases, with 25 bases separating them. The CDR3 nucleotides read TGTGCCAGCAGCTTAGTGGCTGGGGGGGGGCGTCCTACTTACTCCTATAATTCACCCCTCCACTTT. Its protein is CASSLVAGGGRPTYSYNSPLHF.

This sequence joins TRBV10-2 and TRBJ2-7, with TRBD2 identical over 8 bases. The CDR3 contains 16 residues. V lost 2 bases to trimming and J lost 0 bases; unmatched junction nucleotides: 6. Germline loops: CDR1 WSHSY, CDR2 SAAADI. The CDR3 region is CASSEPTSESSYEQYF. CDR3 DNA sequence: TGCGCCAGCAGTGAGCCGACTAGCGAAAGCTCCTACGAGCAGTACTTC.

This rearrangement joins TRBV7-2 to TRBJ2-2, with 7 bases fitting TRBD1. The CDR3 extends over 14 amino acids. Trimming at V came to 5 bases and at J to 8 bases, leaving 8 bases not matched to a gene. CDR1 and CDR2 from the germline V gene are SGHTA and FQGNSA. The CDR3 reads CASSRDSPRGELFF. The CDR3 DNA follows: TGTGCCAGCAGCCGGGACAGTCCTCGGGGGGAGCTGTTTTTT.

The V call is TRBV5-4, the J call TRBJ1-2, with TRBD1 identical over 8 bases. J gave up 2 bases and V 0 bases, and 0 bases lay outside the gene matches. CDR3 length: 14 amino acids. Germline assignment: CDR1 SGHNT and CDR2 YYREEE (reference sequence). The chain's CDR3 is CASSLDRGNYGYTF. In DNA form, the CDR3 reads TGTGCCAGCAGCTTGGACAGGGGGAACTATGGCTACACCTTC.

The CDR3 nucleotides are TGTGCCAGCAGCCTGCGAGGCACAGGGGTGGGGGAGCAGTACTTC. Its translation: CASSLRGTGVGEQYF. The chain joins TRBV9 to TRBJ2-7, with TRBD1 identical over 7 bases. Trimming at V came to 4 bases and at J to 7 bases, leaving 14 bases not matched to a gene. Per the germline V gene, CDR1 is SGDLS and CDR2 is YYNGEE. The CDR3 sequence is 15 residues long.

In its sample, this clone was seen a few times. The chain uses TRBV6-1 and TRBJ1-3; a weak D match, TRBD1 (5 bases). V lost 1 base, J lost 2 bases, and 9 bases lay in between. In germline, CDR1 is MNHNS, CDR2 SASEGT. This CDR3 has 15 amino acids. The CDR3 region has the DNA TGTGCCAGCAGTGAAGTAGTGACAGCTGGAAACACCATATATTTT. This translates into CASSEVVTAGNTIYF.

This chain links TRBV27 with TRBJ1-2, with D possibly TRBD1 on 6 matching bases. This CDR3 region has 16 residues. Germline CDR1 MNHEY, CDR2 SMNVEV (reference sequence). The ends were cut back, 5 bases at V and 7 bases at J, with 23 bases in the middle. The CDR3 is CASSGSLGGGALGYTF. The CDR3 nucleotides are TGTGCCAGCAGTGGGTCCCTAGGTGGGGGGGCGCTTGGCTACACCTTC.

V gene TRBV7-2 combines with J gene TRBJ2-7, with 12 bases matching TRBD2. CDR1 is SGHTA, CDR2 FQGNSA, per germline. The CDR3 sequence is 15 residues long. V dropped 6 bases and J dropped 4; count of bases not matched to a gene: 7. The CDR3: CASSVLAGGRYEQYF. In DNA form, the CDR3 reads TGTGCCAGCAGTGTACTAGCGGGAGGACGGTACGAGCAGTACTTC.

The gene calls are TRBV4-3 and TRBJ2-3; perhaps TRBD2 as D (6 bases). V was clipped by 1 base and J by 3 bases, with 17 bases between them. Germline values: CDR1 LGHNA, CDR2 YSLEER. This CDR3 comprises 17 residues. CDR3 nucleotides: TGCGCCAGCAGCCAAGCTTTGAGGGCCGGGGGAACAGATACGCAGTATTTT. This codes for CASSQALRAGGTDTQYF.

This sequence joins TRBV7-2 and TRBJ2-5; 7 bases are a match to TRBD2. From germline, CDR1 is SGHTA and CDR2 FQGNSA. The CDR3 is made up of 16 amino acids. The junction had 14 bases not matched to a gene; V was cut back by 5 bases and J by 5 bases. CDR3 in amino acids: CASSVVEAGRWETQYF. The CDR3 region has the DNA TGTGCCAGCAGCGTTGTGGAAGCGGGGAGGTGGGAGACCCAGTACTTC.

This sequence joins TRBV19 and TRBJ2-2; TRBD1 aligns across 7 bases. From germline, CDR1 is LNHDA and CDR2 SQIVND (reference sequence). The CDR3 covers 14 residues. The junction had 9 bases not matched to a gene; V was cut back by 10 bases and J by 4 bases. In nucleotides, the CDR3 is TGTGCCACCGGGCAGGGGGTGAGCACCGGGGAGCTGTTTTTT. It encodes CATGQGVSTGELFF. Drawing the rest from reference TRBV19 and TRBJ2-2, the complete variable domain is DGGITQSPKYLFRKEGQNVTLSCEQNLNHDAMYWYRQDPGQGLRLIYYSQIVNDFQKGDIAEGYSVSREKKESFPLTVTSAQKNPTAFYLCATGQGVSTGELFFGEGSRLTVL.

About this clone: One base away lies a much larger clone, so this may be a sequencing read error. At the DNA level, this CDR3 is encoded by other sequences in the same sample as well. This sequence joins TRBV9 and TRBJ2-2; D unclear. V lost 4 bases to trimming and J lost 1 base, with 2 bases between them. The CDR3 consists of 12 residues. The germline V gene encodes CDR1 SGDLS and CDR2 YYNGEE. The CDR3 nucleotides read TGTGCCAGCAGCCAGAACACCGGGGAGCTGTTTTTT. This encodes CASSQNTGELFF.

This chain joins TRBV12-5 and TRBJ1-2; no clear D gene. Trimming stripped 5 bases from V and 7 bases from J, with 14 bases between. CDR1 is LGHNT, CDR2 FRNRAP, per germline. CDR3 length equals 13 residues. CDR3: CASGTEGLSGYTF. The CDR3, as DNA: TGTGCTAGTGGTACAGAAGGACTTTCTGGCTACACCTTC.

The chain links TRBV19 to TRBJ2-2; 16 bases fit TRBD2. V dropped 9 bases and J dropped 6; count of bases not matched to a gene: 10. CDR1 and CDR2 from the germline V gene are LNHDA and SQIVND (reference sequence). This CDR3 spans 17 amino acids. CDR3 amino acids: CASGGLAGGGRAGELFF. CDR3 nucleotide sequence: TGTGCCAGCGGGGGACTAGCGGGAGGGGGAAGGGCCGGGGAGCTGTTTTTT.

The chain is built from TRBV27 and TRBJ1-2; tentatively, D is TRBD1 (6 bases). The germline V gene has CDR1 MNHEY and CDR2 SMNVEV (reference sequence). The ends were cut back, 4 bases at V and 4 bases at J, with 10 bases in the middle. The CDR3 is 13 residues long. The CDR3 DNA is TGTGCCAGCAGTTCGGACAGCATCTATGGCTACACCTTC. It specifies CASSSDSIYGYTF.

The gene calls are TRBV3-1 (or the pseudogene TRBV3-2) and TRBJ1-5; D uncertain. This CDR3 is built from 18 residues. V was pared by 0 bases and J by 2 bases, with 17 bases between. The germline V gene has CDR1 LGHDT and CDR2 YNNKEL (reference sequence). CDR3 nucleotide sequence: TGTGCCAGCAGCCAAGATAGTTTAGTGGTGAGTGGCAATCAGCCCCAGCATTTT. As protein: CASSQDSLVVSGNQPQHF.

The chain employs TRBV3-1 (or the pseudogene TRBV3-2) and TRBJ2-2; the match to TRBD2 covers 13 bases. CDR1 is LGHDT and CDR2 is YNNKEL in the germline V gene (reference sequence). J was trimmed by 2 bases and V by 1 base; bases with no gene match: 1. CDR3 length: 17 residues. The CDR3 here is CASSQGLAGGNTGELFF. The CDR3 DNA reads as TGTGCCAGCAGCCAAGGACTAGCGGGGGGTAACACCGGGGAGCTGTTTTTT.

The CDR3 is CASSLLGNEQFF. CDR3 DNA sequence: TGCGCCAGCAGCTTACTTGGTAATGAGCAGTTCTTC. The V and J genes are TRBV10-1 and TRBJ2-1; D is ambiguous. The CDR3 spans 12 residues. Germline CDR1 reads WNHNN; CDR2 reads SYGVQD (reference sequence). The V and J ends lost 6 bases and 7 bases respectively, with 10 bases between them.

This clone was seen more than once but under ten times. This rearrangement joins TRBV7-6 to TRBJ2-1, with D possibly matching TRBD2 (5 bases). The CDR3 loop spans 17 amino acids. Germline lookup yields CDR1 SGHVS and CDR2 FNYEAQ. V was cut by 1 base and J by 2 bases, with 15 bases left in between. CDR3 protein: CASSLDPVSGPYNEQFF. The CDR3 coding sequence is TGTGCCAGCAGCTTAGATCCTGTGAGCGGTCCCTACAATGAGCAGTTCTTC. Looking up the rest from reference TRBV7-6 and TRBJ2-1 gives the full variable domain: GAGVSQSPRYKVTKRGQDVALRCDPISGHVSLYWYRQALGQGPEFLTYFNYEAQQDKSGLPNDRFSAERPEGSISTLTIQRTEQRDSAMYRCASSLDPVSGPYNEQFFGPGTRLTVL.

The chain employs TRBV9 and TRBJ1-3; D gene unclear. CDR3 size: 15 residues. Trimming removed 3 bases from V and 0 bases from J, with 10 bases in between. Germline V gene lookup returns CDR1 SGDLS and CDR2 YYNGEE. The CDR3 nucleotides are TGTGCCAGCAGCGAGCGCCTCGTCTCTGGAAACACCATATATTTT. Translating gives CASSERLVSGNTIYF.

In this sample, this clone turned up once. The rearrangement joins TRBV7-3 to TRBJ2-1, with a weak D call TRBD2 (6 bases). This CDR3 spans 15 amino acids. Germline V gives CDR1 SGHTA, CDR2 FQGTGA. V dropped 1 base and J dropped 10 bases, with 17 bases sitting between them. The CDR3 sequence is CASSLSGVAGGEQFF. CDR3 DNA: TGTGCCAGCAGCTTAAGTGGGGTGGCCGGGGGAGAGCAGTTCTTC.

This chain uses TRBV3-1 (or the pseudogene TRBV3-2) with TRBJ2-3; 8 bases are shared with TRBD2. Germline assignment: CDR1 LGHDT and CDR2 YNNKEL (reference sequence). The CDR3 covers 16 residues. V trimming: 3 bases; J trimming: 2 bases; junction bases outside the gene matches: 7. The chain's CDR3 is CASSQPLAGNTDTQYF. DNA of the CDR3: TGTGCCAGCAGCCAGCCGTTAGCGGGAAACACAGATACGCAGTATTTT.

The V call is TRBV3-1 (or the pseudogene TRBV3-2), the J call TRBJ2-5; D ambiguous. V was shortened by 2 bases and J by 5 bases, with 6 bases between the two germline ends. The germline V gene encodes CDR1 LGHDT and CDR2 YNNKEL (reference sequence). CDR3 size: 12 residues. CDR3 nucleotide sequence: TGTGCCAGCAGCCAAACGGTGGAGACCCAGTACTTC. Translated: CASSQTVETQYF.

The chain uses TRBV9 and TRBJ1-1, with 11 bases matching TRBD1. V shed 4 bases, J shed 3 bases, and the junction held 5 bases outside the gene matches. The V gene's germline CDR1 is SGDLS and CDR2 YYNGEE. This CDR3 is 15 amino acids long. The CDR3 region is CASSPGTGGDTEAFF. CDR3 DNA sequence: TGTGCCAGCAGCCCTGGGACAGGGGGGGACACTGAAGCTTTCTTT.